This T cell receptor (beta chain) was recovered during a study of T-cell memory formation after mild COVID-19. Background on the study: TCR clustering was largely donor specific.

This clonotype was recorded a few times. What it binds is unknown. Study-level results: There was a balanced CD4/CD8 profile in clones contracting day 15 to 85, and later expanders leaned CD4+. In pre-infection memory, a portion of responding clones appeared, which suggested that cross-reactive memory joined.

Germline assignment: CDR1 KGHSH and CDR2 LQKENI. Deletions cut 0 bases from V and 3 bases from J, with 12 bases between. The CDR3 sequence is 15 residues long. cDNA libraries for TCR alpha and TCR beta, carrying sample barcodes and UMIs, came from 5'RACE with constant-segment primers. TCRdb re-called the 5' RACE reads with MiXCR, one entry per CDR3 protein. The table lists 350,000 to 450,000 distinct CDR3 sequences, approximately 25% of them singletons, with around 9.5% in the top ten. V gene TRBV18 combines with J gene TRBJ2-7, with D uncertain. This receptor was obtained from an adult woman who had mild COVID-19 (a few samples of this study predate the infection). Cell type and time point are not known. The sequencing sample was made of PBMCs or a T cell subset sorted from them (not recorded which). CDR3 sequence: CASSPPSTSIYEQYF. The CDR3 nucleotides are TGTGCCAGCTCACCACCGTCTACCTCGATCTACGAGCAGTACTTC.